This TCR beta chain derives from a study of shared clonotypes between healthy human individuals. Findings and caveats of the study: Generally, naive subsets (rather than memory subsets) showed larger estimated richness.

Assay used: immunoSEQ multiplex PCR; TCRdb lists only in-frame clones, some missing. The sample shows under 750,000 clones, approximately 77% of them seen only once. Between the trimmed V and J ends, which lost 6 bases and 8 bases, there was a span of 13 bases. The CDR3 extends over 13 amino acids. Germline loops: CDR1 MNHNY, CDR2 SVGAGI (reference sequence). This clone has just a few counts. The antigen remains unidentified. The V call is TRBV6-6, the J call TRBJ1-4, with D perhaps matching TRBD1 (5 bases). The specimen was memory CD4+ T cells sorted from blood. Subset in this sample: CD45RA-negative fraction. The sequence was collected from a young woman in good health. In DNA, the CDR3 is TGTGCCAGCAGGACAGAAAGGGGCGAAAAACTGTTTTTT. Translating it yields CASRTERGEKLFF.